Reported below is one T cell receptor beta chain. What it binds is unknown. Generated by immunoSEQ multiplex PCR, the TCRdb table keeps only in-frame clones and is missing some. The table shows about 88,000 clones, with 85% to 90% occurring only once. On cycle 4 day 1 and cycle 7 day 1, as well as at baseline, blood was sampled. This entry belongs to a study of OX40 agonist ivuxolimab in advanced cancers. Background on the study: Six ivuxolimab dose levels, 0.01 to 10 mg/kg, were given intravenously every 2 weeks. Points from the study as a whole: No determination was made of the antigen specificity of the expanded peripheral T cells. Clonal expansion in partial responders at 0.1-3.0 mg/kg ranked among the lowest.

V trimming: 2 bases; J trimming: 9 bases; junction bases outside the gene matches: 9. CDR1 and CDR2 (germline): SGHTA, FQGTGA. This CDR3 is 15 amino acids long. This material consisted of CD4+ or CD8+ T cells sorted from blood, taken in a trial of the OX40 agonist ivuxolimab. The clonotype was recovered from an adult with an advanced solid tumor such as melanoma, head and neck, liver or kidney cancer. The V gene is TRBV7-3, the J gene TRBJ2-1; TRBD2 agrees at 8 bases. In nucleotides, the CDR3 is TGTGCCAGCAGCTTAGATCGAGCGGGAGTCAGTGAGCAGTTCTTC. Protein product: CASSLDRAGVSEQFF. Complete variable domain (other parts from reference TRBV7-3 and TRBJ2-1): GAGVSQTPSNKVTEKGKYVELRCDPISGHTALYWYRQSLGQGPEFLIYFQGTGAADDSGLPNDRFFAVRPEGSVSTLKIQRTERGDSAVYLCASSLDRAGVSEQFFGPGTRLTVL.